One and the same sample provided the 32 T cell receptor beta chains below, sequenced in a study of blood T cells in healthy people across ages. A second PCR of about 6 to 11 cycles used a sample-barcoded 5' primer and a J-beta primer mix. In TCRdb, the 5' RACE reads were re-called with MiXCR into one record per CDR3 protein. The table records 700,000 to 850,000 distinct CDR3 sequences, around half of them present only once. Material for sequencing was blood. These TCRs come from a man older than 75 in good health.

J is TRBJ2-3 and V is TRBV5-6; 9 nucleotides align to TRBD2. This CDR3 is built from 18 residues. Germline V gene sequence: CDR1 SGHDT, CDR2 YYEEEE. V trimming: 4 bases; J trimming: 6 bases; junction bases outside the gene matches: 18. The CDR3 DNA sequence: TGTGCCAGCAGCCACTATATGGGGACTAGCCGGACGAGGGATACGCAGTATTTT. This sequence encodes CASSHYMGTSRTRDTQYF.

The chain uses TRBV20-1 and TRBJ2-7; TRBD2 is a possible D gene (7 bases). Trimming removed 6 bases at V and 0 bases at J, with 15 bases between. The CDR3 runs to 14 residues. Germline lookup yields CDR1 DFQATT and CDR2 SNEGSKA (reference sequence). The CDR3 sequence: CSAGGRVRSYEQYF. CDR3 coding DNA: TGCAGTGCCGGGGGGCGGGTCCGCTCCTACGAGCAGTACTTC.

This clonotype has only one observation. The chain joins TRBV4-1 to TRBJ2-5; D is possibly TRBD1 or TRBD2 (5 bases each). This CDR3 has 18 amino acids. The V gene's germline CDR1 is MGHRA and CDR2 YSYEKL. Trimming stripped 1 base from V and 11 bases from J, with 29 bases between. The CDR3 spells CASSQAPTRTRRYNEQYF. CDR3 DNA: TGCGCCAGCAGCCAAGCCCCCACTAGGACACGGCGATACAATGAGCAGTACTTC.

The chain has TRBV7-8 and TRBJ2-2; tentatively, D is TRBD1 or TRBD2 (6 bases each). Between the trimmed V and J ends, which lost 4 bases and 5 bases, there was a span of 17 bases. Germline V gene lookup returns CDR1 SGHVS and CDR2 FQNEAQ. This CDR3 contains 16 residues. The CDR3 nucleotides are TGTGCCAGCAGCTCCCATGGGGGGCTTGGGACCGGGGAGCTGTTTTTT. Translation gives CASSSHGGLGTGELFF.

The chain uses TRBV5-1 and TRBJ1-4; 7 nucleotides match TRBD1. This CDR3 region has 15 residues. Per germline, CDR1 SGHRS and CDR2 YFSETQ. Trimming took 0 bases from V and 4 from J; bases not matched to a gene: 3. This CDR3 reads CASSLDGTVNEKLFF. CDR3 DNA sequence: TGCGCCAGCAGCTTGGACGGGACAGTTAATGAAAAACTGTTTTTT.

V is TRBV6-1 and J is TRBJ2-6; TRBD2 matches at 11 bases. Germline CDR1 and CDR2: MNHNS and SASEGT. J gave up 2 bases and V 4 bases, and 7 bases lay outside the gene matches. The length of the CDR3 is 18 residues. As DNA, the CDR3 is TGTGCCAGCAGTGGAAGGTTAGCGGGAGGGCCTGGGGCCAACGTCCTGACTTTC. This sequence encodes CASSGRLAGGPGANVLTF.

This chain connects TRBV2 to TRBJ2-1; 8 bases fit TRBD1. V gave up 5 bases and J gave up 8 bases; unmatched junction bases: 17. CDR1 is SNHLY and CDR2 is FYNNEI in the germline V gene. The CDR3 spans 17 residues. Here the CDR3 DNA reads TGTGCCAGCAGTTCTCAAAGGGGCAGGGGGCGCGCGGATGAGCAGTTCTTC. It is translated as CASSSQRGRGRADEQFF.

In this sample, this clonotype turned up a few times. The chain recombines TRBV7-9 with TRBJ2-7; tentatively, D is TRBD1 (5 bases). The V end lost 1 base, the J end lost 3 bases, and 13 bases lay between the germline ends. Germline assignment: CDR1 SEHNR and CDR2 FQNEAQ (reference sequence). The CDR3 is made up of 15 amino acids. The CDR3 region is CASSLEGQGGYEQYF. DNA of the CDR3: TGTGCCAGCAGCTTAGAAGGGCAGGGCGGCTACGAGCAGTACTTC.

A remark on this clonotype: Mismatch with germline at one junction end may stem from a read error. The V call is TRBV12-3 or TRBV12-4, the J call TRBJ2-7; tentative D call: TRBD2 (5 bases). The CDR3 consists of 15 residues. The CDR3 loop is CASSLATSSYNEQYF. The CDR3 bases are TGCGCCAGCAGTTTAGCGACCAGCTCCTACAATGAGCAGTACTTC.

This clonotype has ten or more counts. The chain has TRBV20-1 and TRBJ2-3; perhaps TRBD2 as D (6 bases). Between the trimmed V and J ends, which lost 6 bases and 14 bases, there was a span of 27 bases. Per the germline V gene, CDR1 is DFQATT and CDR2 is SNEGSKA (reference sequence). The CDR3 is 14 residues long. CDR3 region: CSAFRDSAHRYAYF. The CDR3 DNA sequence: TGCAGTGCCTTTCGGGACTCAGCTCACAGATACGCGTATTTT.

This clonotype was seen only a few times. V is TRBV6-4 and J is TRBJ2-1; 9 nucleotides line up with TRBD2. CDR3 length: 16 residues. Germline trimming cut 8 bases from V and 8 bases from J; bases unmatched to any gene: 16. Germline-derived CDR1 and CDR2 are MRHNA and SNTAGT. DNA for the CDR3: TGTGCCAGCGCCGCTGAGGGACTAGCCCTTGGGGATGAGCAGTTCTTC. This translates into CASAAEGLALGDEQFF.

This clonotype was counted only a few times. The genes are TRBV27 and TRBJ1-4, with unresolved D. Germline assignment: CDR1 MNHEY and CDR2 SMNVEV (reference sequence). Trimming took 1 base from V and 3 from J, leaving 9 bases between them. This CDR3 spans 15 amino acids. The CDR3, as DNA: TGTGCCAGCAGTTTATTCGGGGTCCCTAATGAAAAACTGTTTTTT. Translating gives CASSLFGVPNEKLFF. The variable domain in full, completed from reference TRBV27 and TRBJ1-4, reads EAQVTQNPRYLITVTGKKLTVTCSQNMNHEYMSWYRQDPGLGLRQIYYSMNVEVTDKGDVPEGYKVSRKEKRNFPLILESPSPNQTSLYFCASSLFGVPNEKLFFGSGTQLSVL.

This clonotype was picked up many times. This chain links TRBV6-5 with TRBJ2-5; TRBD2 might be the D (5 bases). The CDR3 is 14 amino acids. The germline V gene has CDR1 MNHEY and CDR2 SVGAGI. V gave up 5 bases and J gave up 2 bases, with 12 bases separating them. The CDR3 coding sequence is TGTGCCAGCAGTACAACAGCGGAACAAGAGACCCAGTACTTC. Amino acid sequence: CASSTTAEQETQYF.

The CDR3 DNA reads as TGCGCCAGCAGCCAAAAGCACGGACAGGGCTACGAGCAGTACTTC. This sequence encodes CASSQKHGQGYEQYF. The V and J genes are TRBV4-1 and TRBJ2-7; 8 bases match TRBD1. The germline gives CDR1 MGHRA, CDR2 YSYEKL. Trimming cost V 2 bases and J 3 bases; bases outside gene matches: 6. There are 15 residues in the CDR3.

The V call is TRBV3-1, the J call TRBJ2-3, with 7 nucleotides matching TRBD2. The CDR3 totals 16 residues. The germline V gene encodes CDR1 LGHDT and CDR2 YNNKEL (reference sequence). Losses at the gene ends were 2 bases for V and 14 bases for J; bases not matched to a gene: 19. CDR3 region: CASSQIGGSEGRYAYF. DNA of the CDR3: TGTGCCAGCAGCCAAATCGGCGGGAGCGAGGGCAGATACGCGTATTTT.

A few counts support this clonotype. The V gene is TRBV12-3 or TRBV12-4, the J gene TRBJ2-5; no clear D gene. Trimming stripped 4 bases from V and 2 bases from J, with 11 bases between. The length of the CDR3 is 14 residues. The CDR3 DNA follows: TGTGCCAGCAGTTCGCTTCCCGGACAAGAGACCCAGTACTTC. As protein: CASSSLPGQETQYF.

The table lists this clonotype with a few counts. Written as DNA, the CDR3 is TGCGCCAGCAGCCTACTAGCGGTACTCTACAATGAGCAGTTCTTC. This encodes CASSLLAVLYNEQFF. The chain links TRBV4-1 to TRBJ2-1; the match to TRBD2 covers 8 bases. Germline CDR1 reads MGHRA; CDR2 reads YSYEKL. The CDR3 contains 15 residues. The J segment lost 3 bases and the V segment lost 4 bases, leaving 5 bases of the junction unmatched.

This clonotype turned up a few times. The rearrangement joins TRBV6-5 to TRBJ1-2; no firm D call. There are 12 residues in the CDR3. Germline V gene lookup returns CDR1 MNHEY and CDR2 SVGAGI. Deletions cut 6 bases from V and 7 bases from J, with 12 bases between. This CDR3 is CASSDSASGYTF. In DNA form, the CDR3 reads TGTGCCAGCAGCGACTCGGCGAGTGGCTACACCTTC.

J is TRBJ1-6 and V is TRBV11-2, with a tentative D call TRBD1 (6 bases). Germline-derived CDR1 and CDR2 are SGHAT and FQNNGV. CDR3 length equals 17 residues. The germline V and J ends were trimmed by 0 bases and 9 bases, with 18 bases remaining between them. CDR3 sequence reads: CASSLDGQRRAGSPLHF. CDR3 nucleotides: TGTGCCAGCAGCTTAGACGGACAGAGACGGGCAGGTTCACCCCTCCACTTT.

In this sample, this clonotype turned up a few times. The CDR3 DNA reads TGTGCCAGCAGGCCTAGCGGGGGCCGCTCCTACGAGCAGTACTTC. As protein: CASRPSGGRSYEQYF. The chain joins TRBV27 to TRBJ2-7; 10 positions match TRBD2. Germline V gives CDR1 MNHEY, CDR2 SMNVEV (reference sequence). The CDR3 consists of 15 residues. The junction had 5 bases not matched to a gene; V was cut back by 6 bases and J by 0 bases.

This clonotype was seen ten or more times. The chain combines TRBV5-1 with TRBJ2-7; no clear D gene. This CDR3 is built from 16 residues. Germline CDR1 reads SGHRS; CDR2 reads YFSETQ. V gave up 4 bases and J gave up 0 bases, with 17 bases separating them. The CDR3 reads CASSTPPGSSSYEQYF. In DNA, the CDR3 is TGCGCCAGCAGCACTCCGCCGGGCTCAAGCTCCTACGAGCAGTACTTC.

The rearrangement links TRBV7-8 to TRBJ2-1; D is unclear. Germline loops: CDR1 SGHVS, CDR2 FQNEAQ. The CDR3 contains 16 residues. Trimming removed 5 bases at V and 2 bases at J, with 16 bases between. The CDR3 region is CASSPRMGPTYNEQFF. In DNA, the CDR3 is TGTGCCAGCAGCCCCAGGATGGGCCCTACCTACAATGAGCAGTTCTTC.

The chain combines TRBV20-1 with TRBJ2-1; TRBD1 might be the D (5 bases). The J call is doubtful: the DNA matches TRBJ2-7 better. Per the germline V gene, CDR1 is DFQATT and CDR2 is SNEGSKA (reference sequence). This CDR3 comprises 13 residues. The CDR3 here is CSARPDRYNEQYF. The CDR3 DNA is TGCAGTGCTAGACCTGACAGATACAATGAGCAGTACTTC.

This clonotype has just a few counts. The rearrangement joins TRBV15 to TRBJ1-6; possibly TRBD1 for D (5 bases). There are 18 residues in the CDR3. Germline-derived CDR1 and CDR2 are LNHNV and YYDKDF (reference sequence). V gave up 1 base and J gave up 9 bases, with 22 bases separating them. The CDR3 DNA sequence: TGTGCCACCAGCAGAGCCTCCCAAAAGGCGACAGTTGCTTCACCCCTCCACTTT. This sequence encodes CATSRASQKATVASPLHF.

The genes are TRBV20-1 and TRBJ2-5; D gene uncertain. Germline V lookup: CDR1 DFQATT, CDR2 SNEGSKA (reference sequence). Trimming took 0 bases from V and 4 from J, leaving 15 bases between them. The CDR3 runs to 15 residues. The CDR3: CSARDSLVGRETQYF. As DNA, the CDR3 is TGCAGTGCTAGAGATTCCTTAGTGGGTAGAGAGACCCAGTACTTC.

The chain recombines TRBV24-1 with TRBJ1-4; D is possibly TRBD1 (5 bases). V lost 4 bases, J lost 10 bases, and 12 bases lay in between. Germline V lookup: CDR1 KGHDR, CDR2 SFDVKD. This CDR3 is built from 13 residues. CDR3 loop: CATSDTFGGKLFF. CDR3 DNA sequence: TGTGCCACCAGTGACACGTTTGGGGGAAAACTGTTTTTT.

Ten or more counts support this clonotype. V and J are TRBV9 and TRBJ2-3, with 12 bases identical to TRBD2. The CDR3 runs to 16 residues. CDR1 and CDR2 (germline): SGDLS, YYNGEE. J gave up 1 base and V 0 bases, and 0 bases lay outside the gene matches. CDR3 nucleotides: TGTGCCAGCAGCGTAGGACTAGCGGGAGGCACAGATACGCAGTATTTT. Its translation: CASSVGLAGGTDTQYF.

In its sample, this clonotype was seen a few times. This chain connects TRBV25-1 to TRBJ1-4; D remains ambiguous. V lost 5 bases and J 0 bases, leaving 7 bases between the germline ends. Germline V CDR1 and CDR2: MGHDK, SYGVNS. The CDR3 has 14 residues. The CDR3 coding sequence is TGTGCCAGCAGTTCGGGAGCAACTAATGAAAAACTGTTTTTT. It yields the protein CASSSGATNEKLFF.

Here the CDR3 DNA reads TGTGCCAGCATCAGGGGGACTGCTAACTATGGCTACACCTTC. The encoded protein is CASIRGTANYGYTF. This rearrangement joins TRBV9 to TRBJ1-2; TRBD1 matches 7 bases. V shed 6 bases and J 0 bases; nucleotides not matched to a gene: 5. From germline, CDR1 is SGDLS and CDR2 YYNGEE. This CDR3 is 14 amino acids long.

V is TRBV4-1 and J is TRBJ2-1; D uncertain. Looked up from germline, CDR1 is MGHRA and CDR2 is YSYEKL. The CDR3 loop spans 11 amino acids. V was pared by 1 base and J by 10 bases, with 5 bases between. The CDR3 DNA reads TGCGCCAGCAGCCAAGTAGGCGAGCAGTTCTTC. Protein product: CASSQVGEQFF.

A remark on this clonotype: Its ends do not fully match the called genes, so a read error is possible. The J gene is TRBJ2-7, the V gene TRBV27, with 9 bases aligning to TRBD2. The CDR3 contains 18 residues. Germline V gene sequence: CDR1 MNHEY, CDR2 SMNVEV (reference sequence). CDR3 in DNA: TGTGCCAGCAGCCCGTGGGTGCCCCGCGGGGGGGTTTCCTACGAGCAATACTTC. Translation gives CASSPWVPRGGVSYEQYF.

This clonotype was detected a few times. The chain recombines TRBV3-1 with TRBJ2-7, with 14 bases fitting TRBD2. V lost 0 bases and J lost 7; bases outside the gene matches: 14. The germline V gene has CDR1 LGHDT and CDR2 YNNKEL (reference sequence). The CDR3 extends over 19 amino acids. CDR3 coding DNA: TGTGCCAGCAGCCAAGACGCTCGACTAGCGGGAGGGCTTCGCAATGAGCAGTACTTC. The encoded protein is CASSQDARLAGGLRNEQYF.